The rows below give T cell receptor beta chains drawn from one sample of a study of cytomegalovirus exposure and HLA in healthy donors. Sequencing was performed with immunoSEQ multiplex PCR; in TCRdb, only in-frame clones are kept and a portion is missing. The sample has about 170,000 clones, 80% to 90% seen once. Sequencing used PBMCs. All receptors derive from a young man in good health and CMV-seropositive. CDR3s include the opening cysteine and the closing phenylalanine or tryptophan. The D gene is left open where the match is weak. Only part of the rows carry a size: once, few, many, or a class if the clone is expanded.

j_call clone_size d_call v_call cdr3_nt cdr3_aa
TRBJ2-5 - TRBD1 TRBV7-7 TGTGCTAGCAGCCGGGACAGCCAAGAGACCCAGTACTTC CASSRDSQETQYF
TRBJ2-7 - TRBD2 TRBV7-2 TGTGCCAGCAGCTTAGGTCTAGCGGGAGCGGACGAGCAGTACTTC CASSLGLAGADEQYF
TRBJ1-1 few TRBD1 TRBV2 TGTGCCAGCAGACCCGACAGGGGCACTGAAGCTTTCTTT CASRPDRGTEAFF
TRBJ1-5 few - TRBV28 TGTGCCAGTAATTCTATGGAGAGCAATCAGCCCCAGCATTTT CASNSMESNQPQHF
TRBJ1-1 - - TRBV7-7 TGTGCTAGCAGCTTATCTCCTTACACTGAAGCTTTCTTT CASSLSPYTEAFF
TRBJ2-1 - - TRBV20-1 TGCAGTGCTAGAGTTACAGGGAAGGGGGTCTTC CSARVTGKGVF
TRBJ1-2 once - TRBV7-2 TGTGCCAGCAGCTTGTCCTTGACAGGCCAACCCGGCTACACCTTC CASSLSLTGQPGYTF
TRBJ1-5 - - TRBV7-2 TGTGCCAGCAGCCCCCAGGGGCTTAATCAGCCCCAGCATTTT CASSPQGLNQPQHF
TRBJ2-1 - - TRBV6-5 TGTGCCAGCAGTTACCCGGGGATAGATGAGCAGTTCTTC CASSYPGIDEQFF
TRBJ2-7 - TRBD1 TRBV6-5 TGTGCCAGCAGTCCCGGGACAGGGATCACCTACGAGCAGTACTTC CASSPGTGITYEQYF
TRBJ2-1 - TRBD2 TRBV27 TGTGCCAGCAGTTTACTCTGGACTAGCGGGTCGATCAACAATGAGCAGTTCTTC CASSLLWTSGSINNEQFF
TRBJ2-5 once TRBD1 TRBV11-1 TGTGCCAGCAGCTCGACGTCGGGACAGGGGACGGAGACCCAGTACTTC CASSSTSGQGTETQYF
TRBJ1-1 - - TRBV6-5 TGTGCCAGCAGTCACCGGGACACGAACACTGAAGCTTTCTTT CASSHRDTNTEAFF
TRBJ2-5 few - TRBV14 TGTGCCAGCAGCCCATTCTCAGGAGGAGAGACCCAGTACTTC CASSPFSGGETQYF
TRBJ1-2 - TRBD1 TRBV18 TGTGCCAGCTCACCACCTCGGACAGGGGCTCCCTATGGCTACACCTTC CASSPPRTGAPYGYTF
TRBJ2-1 - TRBD2 TRBV18 TGTGCCAGCTCAACGGGACTAGCGGGGGACAATGAGCAGTTCTTC CASSTGLAGDNEQFF
TRBJ2-7 - TRBD1 TRBV27 TGTGCCAGCAGTCTCTACAGGGGGCTCGACGAGCAGTACTTC CASSLYRGLDEQYF
TRBJ1-2 - - TRBV6-5 TGTGCCAGCAGTTACGAGGGCGGATCCGCAGTAGATGGCTACACCTTC CASSYEGGSAVDGYTF
TRBJ2-7 once - TRBV7-2 TGTGCCAGCAGAATCAGGGGTGGGACCTACGAGCAGTACTTC CASRIRGGTYEQYF
TRBJ2-7 - - TRBV5-4 TGTGCCAGCAGCATCGGACGGGACTACGAGCAGTACTTC CASSIGRDYEQYF
TRBJ2-4 - - TRBV25-1 TGTGCCAGCAGTGACTCCGGGACACCGGGCGGCTTC CASSDSGTPGGF
TRBJ2-1 once TRBD1 TRBV14 TGTGCCAGCAGCCAACTCAGGGGGCCCTTCGATGAGCAGTTCTTC CASSQLRGPFDEQFF
TRBJ2-5 - - TRBV19 TGTGCCAGCACAGCGCAGGGGCGCGGTGGGTCGGAGACCCAGTACTTC CASTAQGRGGSETQYF
TRBJ1-5 - TRBD1 TRBV10-3 TGTGCCATCAGGGGACAGGGCGGGCCCCAGCATTTT CAIRGQGGPQHF
TRBJ2-2 - - TRBV18 TGTGCCAGCTCACCGCTAGGAGATAACACCGGGGAGCTGTTTTTT CASSPLGDNTGELFF
TRBJ1-1 - - TRBV5-5 TGTGCCAGCAGCTTGGTACCAGGGGATGGATCGGTCTCTGAAGCTTTCTTT CASSLVPGDGSVSEAFF
TRBJ2-7 - - TRBV7-2 TGTGCCAGCAGCTTAGATCCTGCCTACGAGCAGTACTTC CASSLDPAYEQYF
TRBJ2-3 - TRBD2 TRBV29-1 TGCAGCGTAGACGGGGCTAGCGGGATGGCAGATACGCAGTATTTT CSVDGASGMADTQYF
TRBJ2-7 - TRBD1 TRBV18 TGTGCCAGCTCAGAGGGAACAGGGGGCTACGAGCAGTACTTC CASSEGTGGYEQYF
TRBJ2-3 - - TRBV5-1 TGCGCCAGCAGCGGAATCCCTAGTAGAGGCACAGATACGCAGTATTTT CASSGIPSRGTDTQYF
TRBJ2-2 - - TRBV7-2 TGTGCCAGCAGCTTAGTCACGGGTTATACCGGGGAGCTGTTTTTT CASSLVTGYTGELFF
TRBJ2-3 - TRBD2 TRBV5-4 TGTGCCAGCAGCATCCCCCTGGGTAGCGGGAGGGCCTCGGATACGCAGTATTTT CASSIPLGSGRASDTQYF
TRBJ1-5 - - TRBV6-1 TGTGCCAGCAGTGAAGCGTTTGGAGGGTCAAATCAGCCCCAGCATTTT CASSEAFGGSNQPQHF
TRBJ1-1 - - TRBV5-5 TGTGCCAGCAGCGTTGGACTTTCGAACACTGAAGCTTTCTTT CASSVGLSNTEAFF
TRBJ2-1 - TRBD1 TRBV6-7 TGTGCCAGCAGAGGGGGCCATTTGGACCGAGAGCAGTTCTTC CASRGGHLDREQFF
TRBJ2-1 - - TRBV18 TGTGCCAGCTCTCCCCGGGACTCGGTGTACAATGAGCAGTTCTTC CASSPRDSVYNEQFF
TRBJ1-4 - - TRBV6-5 TGTGCCAGCAGTTTGACAGGAGGCAATGAAAAACTGTTTTTT CASSLTGGNEKLFF
TRBJ2-1 - TRBD2 TRBV19 TGTGCCAGTAGTCTTGGACTAGCGGCGAGCTCCTACAATGAGCAGTTCTTC CASSLGLAASSYNEQFF
TRBJ2-3 - TRBD2 TRBV29-1 TGCAGCGTTGAAGGACTAGCGGGGACCACAGATACGCAGTATTTT CSVEGLAGTTDTQYF
TRBJ1-5 - - TRBV5-1 TGCGCCAGCAGCTTGGGCACAGGGCGAAGTCAGCCCCAGCATTTT CASSLGTGRSQPQHF
TRBJ1-1 - - TRBV7-9 TGTGCCAGCAGCTTAGGATACACGGGGAACACTGAAGCTTTCTTT CASSLGYTGNTEAFF
TRBJ2-7 - TRBD1 TRBV27 TGTGCCAGCAGTTCCACAGGGGCCCTCTACGAGCAGTACTTC CASSSTGALYEQYF
TRBJ2-1 - - TRBV6-5 TGTGCCAGCAGCTATGACTATACCTCCTACAATGAGCAGTTCTTC CASSYDYTSYNEQFF
TRBJ2-3 - TRBD2 TRBV18 TGTGCCAGCTCACTCTCCGACAGGGCGTTCACGAGCGGGAGGGATACGCAGTATTTT CASSLSDRAFTSGRDTQYF
TRBJ1-2 - - TRBV18 TGTGCCAGCTCACCAACGAACCCCGGTAACTATGGCTACACCTTC CASSPTNPGNYGYTF
TRBJ2-7 once - TRBV30 TGTGCCTGGAGTCCCGGTGGAGGGTTCTCCTACGAGCAGTACTTC CAWSPGGGFSYEQYF
TRBJ2-5 - TRBD1 TRBV4-3 TGCGCCAGCAGCCAGGGGGCGGGACAGGTCCAAGAGACCCAGTACTTC CASSQGAGQVQETQYF
TRBJ2-1 - - TRBV19 TGTGCGTGTCGGGCGGGACTTCTCTACAATGAGCAGTTCTTC CACRAGLLYNEQFF
TRBJ2-5 - TRBD2 TRBV15 TGTGCCACCAGCCTGGGACTAGCGGGACCCCAAGAGACCCAGTACTTC CATSLGLAGPQETQYF
TRBJ2-1 - TRBD1 TRBV5-1 TGCGCCAGCAGCTTTTTAACAGGGGGCAGCCCTGAGCAGTTCTTC CASSFLTGGSPEQFF
TRBJ2-5 - - TRBV11-2 TGTGCCAGCAGCTTAAGACCAGGCAGAGAGACCCAGTACTTC CASSLRPGRETQYF
TRBJ1-2 - TRBD1 TRBV19 TGTGCCAGTAGTCCTAAAGCGACAGGGCTCTATGGCTACACCTTC CASSPKATGLYGYTF
TRBJ1-4 once - TRBV23-1 TGCGCCAGCAGTCAGAGGTGCCCGGGGATTGAAAAACTGTTTTTT CASSQRCPGIEKLFF
TRBJ1-1 - - TRBV7-9 TGTGCCAGCAGCTTTGGGGGCGGGGGCCCTGAAGCTTTCTTT CASSFGGGGPEAFF
TRBJ2-2 - - TRBV5-1 TGCGCCAGCAGCTTGGACAATCAGAACACCGGGGAGCTGTTTTTT CASSLDNQNTGELFF
TRBJ1-1 - - TRBV28 TGTGCCAGCAGTTTAGGTCCAGGGGTAGATACTGAAGCTTTCTTT CASSLGPGVDTEAFF
TRBJ2-1 - - TRBV7-3 TGTGCCAGCAGCCCCCGACGCGGTTCGACCAATGAGCAGTTCTTC CASSPRRGSTNEQFF
TRBJ2-1 - - TRBV7-2 TGTGCCAGCAGCTTAGTAAGCGCCGACAATGAGCAGTTCTTC CASSLVSADNEQFF